The present entry profiles one T cell receptor (beta chain) with its context. The record originates from a study of blood T cell repertoires in COVID-19. The table came from immunoSEQ multiplex PCR; TCRdb's copy has only in-frame clones and leaves some out. This table has some 220,000 clones, 84% appearing once. Germline V gives CDR1 SGHTA, CDR2 FQGNSA. The CDR3 is 14 residues long. Deletions cut 1 base from V and 12 bases from J, with 18 bases between. This chain connects TRBV7-2 to TRBJ1-1; D remains ambiguous. The origin of this receptor is a man aged 50 to 60 with active or convalescent COVID-19. Material for sequencing was peripheral blood. The CDR3 sequence is CASSLGSRGMGSFF. For the CDR3, the DNA is TGTGCCAGCAGCTTAGGTTCTAGAGGGATGGGTTCTTTCTTT. The full variable domain, its missing parts supplied by reference TRBV7-2 and TRBJ1-1, is GAGVSQSPSNKVTEKGKDVELRCDPISGHTALYWYRQSLGQGLEFLIYFQGNSAPDKSGLPSDRFSAERTGGSVSTLTIQRTQQEDSAVYLCASSLGSRGMGSFFGQGTRLTVV.